The clone carrying this T cell receptor (beta chain) was counted only a few times. These data originate in a study of CD8+ T cells in alopecia areata. RNA was isolated and reverse transcribed to cDNA, the sequencing template. TCRdb keeps only in-frame clones here, not all; method: immunoSEQ multiplex PCR. The repertoire holds 130,000 to 150,000 clones, with approximately 56% as singletons. The CDR3 covers 13 residues. V was cut by 5 bases and J by 3 bases, with 14 bases left in between. The germline CDR1 and CDR2 sequences are SQVTM and ANQGSEA. The TCR sequence derives from a human donor in good health. The sample consisted of CD8+ T cells sorted from blood. This rearrangement joins TRBV29-1 to TRBJ2-7; the D gene is possibly TRBD1 (6 bases). DNA for the CDR3: TGCAGCGTTCGTGGACAGAATGACTACGAGCAGTACTTC. This sequence encodes CSVRGQNDYEQYF.